This entry concerns a single TCR beta chain. In the original workflow: Scientists estimated how many nucleated cells there were by amplifying reference gene primers. Libraries were prepared by immunoSEQ multiplex PCR; TCRdb keeps only in-frame clonotypes and omits some of them. D and trimming come from the DNA, and the V and J calls and clone size come from that table. The sample carries approximately 46,000 clones, around nine tenths recorded once. This sample is part of a study of blood T cell repertoires in COVID-19. Study in general: Spain, Italy and the United States supplied samples that represented acute and convalescent COVID-19. The cDNA or gDNA used as material had been derived from T cells, B-cell-depleted T cells, or PBMCs.

Looked up from germline, CDR1 is MNHEY and CDR2 is SMNVEV (reference sequence). There are 13 residues in the CDR3. The V and J ends lost 4 bases and 8 bases, in that order; junction bases with no gene match: 5. The chain employs TRBV27 and TRBJ2-1, with 7 bases fitting TRBD1. The specimen was peripheral blood. This clonotype was sampled from a man in his 60s with active or convalescent COVID-19. The CDR3 DNA follows: TGTGCCAGCAGTTCGGGACAGCTCGATGAGCAGTTCTTC. It encodes CASSSGQLDEQFF.